This TCR beta chain is from a study of low-dose radiotherapy and immunotherapy resistance in tumors. Study background: Every two weeks, cyclophosphamide 200 mg/m2 was infused one day before radiation plus immunotherapy.

cDNA synthesis used a TRAV/TRBV-specific primer set for both chains. The authors amplified TCRs for 20 to 25 PCR cycles with a constant-region primer and a V-primer adapter. TCRdb independently ran MiXCR on the reads; one entry per CDR3 protein. The table shows approximately 100,000 distinct CDR3 sequences, with less than 25% occurring only once. This sample's time point: after trial treatment. Regarding treatment: LDRT plus nivolumab, ipilimumab, low-dose cyclophosphamide and aspirin (RACIN trial). The CDR3 covers 13 residues. Trimming removed 0 bases at V and 6 bases at J, with 9 bases between. Germline CDR1 MNHEY, CDR2 SVGAGI. This clonotype has a count of ten or more.

The gene calls are TRBV6-5 and TRBJ2-7; D is perhaps TRBD2 (5 bases). This material consisted of PBMCs, taken after low-dose radiotherapy plus immunotherapy. This receptor was taken from a male donor with prostate cancer. This CDR3 reads CASSYSFRGEQYF. DNA for the CDR3: TGTGCCAGCAGTTACTCGTTTCGGGGCGAGCAGTACTTC.